Below, one T cell receptor beta chain is given with its context. Its cognate antigen is unknown. V shed 3 bases and J shed 0 bases, with 9 bases lying between them. Germline CDR1 MRHNA, CDR2 SNTAGT. This CDR3 has 15 amino acids. The sample originates from a study of monozygotic twins with cystic fibrosis. Study results and limitations: V usage most resembled the co-twin in 13 of 16 pairs. No link emerged between shared CDR3 counts and age, concordance or severity. Nucleotide-identical clonotype sharing was significantly higher within monozygotic CF twin pairs than between unrelated CF individuals.

Profiled with immunoSEQ multiplex PCR; TCRdb holds only in-frame clones, not every one. The sample has 30,000 to 35,000 clones, approximately 72% seen once; the top ten hold around 0.8%. The V gene is TRBV6-4, the J gene TRBJ2-1; D uncertain. The sequencing input was blood. This receptor was obtained from a girl aged 5-17 years with cystic fibrosis. CDR3 region: CASSEGRGSYNEQFF. For the CDR3, the DNA is TGTGCCAGCAGTGAGGGTCGCGGCTCCTACAATGAGCAGTTCTTC.